This T cell receptor beta chain was identified in a study of shared clonotypes between healthy human individuals. The protocol was immunoSEQ multiplex PCR, while the TCRdb copy is restricted to in-frame clones and leaves out a portion. The table has roughly 1,500,000 clones, approximately 98.5% seen once. The clonotype was recovered from a man between 25 and 39 years old in good health. Sequencing was carried out using naive CD4+ T cells sorted from blood. Regarding subset: CD45RA+ positively selected.

The chain's CDR3 is CASSLREDSYEQYF. The CDR3 bases are TGTGCCAGCAGTTTGCGGGAGGACTCCTACGAGCAGTACTTC. The V gene is TRBV27, the J gene TRBJ2-7; 8 bases are a match to TRBD2. The V segment lost 3 bases and the J segment 0 bases; nucleotides outside the gene matches: 1. CDR1 is MNHEY, CDR2 SMNVEV, per germline (reference sequence). The length of the CDR3 is 14 residues.